Listed below are T cell receptor beta chains from one sample, sequenced in a study of CD8+ T cells in alopecia areata. Assay used: immunoSEQ multiplex PCR; TCRdb lists only in-frame clones, some missing. The data contain about 200,000 clones, under 40% of them singletons. The specimen comprised CD4+ T cells sorted from blood, sampled at approximately week 30, from a patient treated with tofacitinib. The source is a human donor with alopecia areata. Both conserved end residues are part of each CDR3. D genes are given only for firm matches. Rows may omit the clone size; those that give it use once, few, many or a size class.

J | size | V | D | DNA | CDR3
TRBJ1-2 | few | TRBV5-4 | NA | TGTGCCAGCAGCGTGGTGGGCTTCTACACCTTC | CASSVVGFYTF
TRBJ1-2 | NA | TRBV28 | TRBD1 | TGTGCCAGCAGTTATTACAGGGGCCGGGTATCCCTCCATGGCTACACCTTC | CASSYYRGRVSLHGYTF
TRBJ2-7 | few | TRBV28 | NA | TGTGCCAGCAGGGGGGGCGGTTCCTACGAGCAGTACTTC | CASRGGGSYEQYF
TRBJ2-7 | NA | TRBV7-2 | NA | TGTGCCAGCAGCTTAGTCGAGGGAACCTACGAGCAGTACTTC | CASSLVEGTYEQYF
TRBJ2-2 | NA | TRBV28 | TRBD2 | TGTGCCATCGGAGGGACTAGCGGCACCGGGGAGCTGTTTTTT | CAIGGTSGTGELFF
TRBJ2-4 | NA | TRBV25-1 | NA | TGTGCCAGCAGTGATGTGGGATCCGGGGCCGCGGAAAACATTCAGTACTTC | CASSDVGSGAAENIQYF
TRBJ1-1 | NA | TRBV29-1 | NA | TGCAGCGTTCAATGGGAGTTGAACACTGAAGCTTTCTTT | CSVQWELNTEAFF
TRBJ1-4 | NA | TRBV6-5 | NA | TGTGCCAGCCATCAAGCAACTAATGAAAAACTGTTTTTT | CASHQATNEKLFF
TRBJ2-2 | NA | TRBV2 | TRBD1 | TGTGCCAGGAACAGGGGTCAAAACACCGGGGAGCTGTTTTTT | CARNRGQNTGELFF
TRBJ2-1 | NA | TRBV5-1 | NA | TGCGCCAGCAGCCAAGGTTGGGAGCAGTTCTTC | CASSQGWEQFF
TRBJ2-3 | NA | TRBV7-9 | TRBD2 | TGTGCCAGCAGCTCCTCCGGGACTAGCGTCCTAATGGGCACAGATACGCAGTATTTT | CASSSSGTSVLMGTDTQYF
TRBJ2-2 | few | TRBV30 | NA | TGTGCCTGGAGTGTACGAGGCACCGGGGAGCTGTTTTTT | CAWSVRGTGELFF
TRBJ2-2 | NA | TRBV30 | TRBD1 | TGTGCCGGAGGGAGGGACAGGGGAGTCACCGGGGAGCTGTTTTTT | CAGGRDRGVTGELFF
TRBJ2-7 | NA | TRBV13 | NA | TGTGCCAGCAGCCTAACAAAAAGGTCGCGCGAGCAGTACTTC | CASSLTKRSREQYF
TRBJ1-2 | NA | TRBV2 | NA | TGTGCCAGCGTGGTTAACTATGGCTACACCTTC | CASVVNYGYTF
TRBJ1-4 | NA | TRBV30 | TRBD1 | TGTGCCTGGAGTGTAGGGGGCACCAGTGAAAAACTGTTTTTT | CAWSVGGTSEKLFF
TRBJ1-1 | few | TRBV18 | NA | TGTGCCAGCTCACCAGCGAACACTGAAGCTTTCTTT | CASSPANTEAFF
TRBJ1-2 | NA | TRBV5-1 | NA | TGCGCCAGCAGCTTATCGGGGAACGGCCTTCGATTC | CASSLSGNGLRF
TRBJ1-4 | few | TRBV5-6 | NA | TGTGCCAGCAGCTTCGGGACGGGAAGTGAAAAACTGTTTTTT | CASSFGTGSEKLFF
TRBJ1-2 | NA | TRBV18 | NA | TGTGCCAGCTCCGGGACATTAAACTATGGCTACACCTTC | CASSGTLNYGYTF
TRBJ1-1 | once | TRBV7-2 | TRBD1 | TGTGCCAGCAGCTCTCGACAGGGAGCTGAAGCTTTCTTT | CASSSRQGAEAFF
TRBJ1-2 | NA | TRBV7-9 | NA | TGTGCCAGCAGCTTTACTGCCAACCCCGCCTATGGCTACACCTTC | CASSFTANPAYGYTF
TRBJ1-3 | NA | TRBV29-1 | TRBD1 | TGCAGCGTGGAGACAGGGAGAAACACCATATATTTT | CSVETGRNTIYF
TRBJ2-5 | NA | TRBV29-1 | NA | TGCAGCGGAAGGGACATGGGGGAGACCCAGTACTTC | CSGRDMGETQYF
TRBJ2-3 | many | TRBV5-1 | NA | TGCGCCAGCAGCTTGGTGGGGGAGCTCACAGATACGCAGTATTTT | CASSLVGELTDTQYF
TRBJ2-6 | NA | TRBV14 | NA | TGTGCCAGCAGCCAAGATGAGGGGACGGGGGCCAACGTCCTGACTTTC | CASSQDEGTGANVLTF
TRBJ1-5 | NA | TRBV2 | NA | TGTGCCAGCAGTCGAGGGGGGGTCAATAGCAATCAGCCCCAGCATTTT | CASSRGGVNSNQPQHF
TRBJ2-4 | NA | TRBV30 | NA | TGTGCCTGGAGTGTGGAGGGGATAACCAAAAACATTCAGTACTTC | CAWSVEGITKNIQYF
TRBJ1-2 | NA | TRBV5-4 | NA | TGTGCCAGCAGCTTGGATCCGGGAGTCGGGAACTATGGCTACACCTTC | CASSLDPGVGNYGYTF
TRBJ2-3 | NA | TRBV5-1 | TRBD2 | TGCGCCAGCAGCGCGGGGACTAGCGGGGGCACAGATACGCAGTATTTT | CASSAGTSGGTDTQYF
TRBJ2-4 | few | TRBV5-5 | NA | TGTGCCAGCAGCTTGGTGTACGGGGGCCTAAACATTCAGTACTTC | CASSLVYGGLNIQYF
TRBJ2-3 | NA | TRBV5-1 | TRBD2 | TGCGCCAGCAAGCGGGAGGGCACAGATACGCAGTATTTT | CASKREGTDTQYF
TRBJ2-5 | few | TRBV9 | TRBD2 | TGTGCCAGCAGCGTTCAAGGACTAGCGGAAGAGACCCAGTACTTC | CASSVQGLAEETQYF
TRBJ2-7 | few | TRBV27 | NA | TGTGCCAGCAGTTTGAGGGACGGACCCTACGAGCAGTACTTC | CASSLRDGPYEQYF
TRBJ2-5 | few | TRBV7-7 | TRBD1 | TGTGCTAGCAGCCAGGGACAGAATCAAGAGACCCAGTACTTC | CASSQGQNQETQYF
TRBJ1-1 | NA | TRBV10-3 | NA | TGTGCCATCAGAGCGGTAGGACGAAACACTGAAGCTTTCTTT | CAIRAVGRNTEAFF
TRBJ2-5 | NA | TRBV5-1 | NA | TGCGCCAGCAGCTTGGGGTCTGGGGGACAAGAGACCCAGTACTTC | CASSLGSGGQETQYF
TRBJ2-1 | few | TRBV5-4 | TRBD1 | TGTGCCAGCAGCCCGGCCTTCGACAGGGCCGACAATGAGCAGTTCTTC | CASSPAFDRADNEQFF
TRBJ1-1 | NA | TRBV7-3 | NA | TGTGCCAGCAGCACCCAGAGGAACACTGAAGCTTTCTTT | CASSTQRNTEAFF
TRBJ2-3 | NA | TRBV5-1 | NA | TGCGCCAGCAGAGAGGGAGATACGCAGTATTTT | CASREGDTQYF
TRBJ1-2 | NA | TRBV6-5 | NA | TGTGCCAGCAGTGAATCTAGGTCGGACTATGGCTACACCTTC | CASSESRSDYGYTF
TRBJ1-4 | NA | TRBV29-1 | TRBD1 | TGCAGCGCAGGGACAGGGGAGGGTGAAAAACTGTTTTTT | CSAGTGEGEKLFF
TRBJ1-1 | NA | TRBV2 | NA | TGTGCGGGAGGGGGGCAAGCTTTCTTT | CAGGGQAFF
TRBJ1-6 | few | TRBV10-3 | NA | TGTGCCATCAGTGAGGTGGGGAATTCACCCCTCCACTTT | CAISEVGNSPLHF
TRBJ1-5 | few | TRBV5-6 | NA | TGTGCCAGCAGCAACGCCGCGGGTCCCTATCAGCCCCAGCATTTT | CASSNAAGPYQPQHF
TRBJ2-1 | NA | TRBV28 | NA | TGTGCCAGCAGTCCTGAGACCGCCCGGTGGTTCTTC | CASSPETARWFF
TRBJ2-1 | once | TRBV29-1 | TRBD1 | TGCAGCGTGGGACAGGGACCCTCCTACAATGAGCAGTTCTTC | CSVGQGPSYNEQFF
TRBJ2-1 | NA | TRBV27 | TRBD2 | TGTGCCAGCAGGCAATGGCTAGCGGGGGGGCGGAATGAGCAGTTCTTC | CASRQWLAGGRNEQFF
TRBJ2-2 | NA | TRBV9 | NA | TGTGCCAGCAGCCCCGGTCCTCCCGCCGGGGAGCTGTTTTTT | CASSPGPPAGELFF
TRBJ2-2 | few | TRBV5-4 | NA | TGTGCCAGCAGCTTGTTATCCACCACCGGGGAGCTGTTTTTT | CASSLLSTTGELFF
TRBJ2-7 | NA | TRBV5-8 | NA | TGTGCCAGCAGCCGGCGGGGGCGGAAGTACGAGCAGTACTTC | CASSRRGRKYEQYF